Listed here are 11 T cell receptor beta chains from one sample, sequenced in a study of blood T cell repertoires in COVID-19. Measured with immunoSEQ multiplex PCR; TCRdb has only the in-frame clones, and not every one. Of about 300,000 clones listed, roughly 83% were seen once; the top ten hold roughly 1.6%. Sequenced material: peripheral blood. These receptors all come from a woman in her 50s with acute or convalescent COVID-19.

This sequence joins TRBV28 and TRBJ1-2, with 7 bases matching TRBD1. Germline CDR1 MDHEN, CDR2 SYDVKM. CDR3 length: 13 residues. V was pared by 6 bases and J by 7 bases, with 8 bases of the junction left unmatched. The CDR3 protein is CASRTGIGFGYTF. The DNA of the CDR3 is TGTGCCAGCAGGACAGGGATAGGTTTTGGCTACACCTTC.

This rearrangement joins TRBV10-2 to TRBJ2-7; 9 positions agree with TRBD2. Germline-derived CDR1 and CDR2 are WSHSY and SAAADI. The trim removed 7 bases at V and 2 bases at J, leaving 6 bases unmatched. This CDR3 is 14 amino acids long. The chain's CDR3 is CASIELAGTYEQYF. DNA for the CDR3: TGCGCCAGCATCGAGCTAGCGGGAACCTACGAGCAGTACTTC.

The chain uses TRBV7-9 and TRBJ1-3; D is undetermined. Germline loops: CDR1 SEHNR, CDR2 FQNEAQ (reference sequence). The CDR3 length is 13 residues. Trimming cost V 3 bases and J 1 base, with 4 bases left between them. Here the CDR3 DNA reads TGTGCCAGCAGCTTCGGTTCTGGAAACACCATATATTTT. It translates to CASSFGSGNTIYF.

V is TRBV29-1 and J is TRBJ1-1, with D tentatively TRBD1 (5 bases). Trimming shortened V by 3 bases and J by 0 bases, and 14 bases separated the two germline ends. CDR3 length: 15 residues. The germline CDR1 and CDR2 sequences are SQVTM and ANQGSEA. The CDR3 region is CSVEAGGVMNTEAFF. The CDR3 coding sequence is TGCAGCGTTGAGGCGGGGGGGGTAATGAACACTGAAGCTTTCTTT.

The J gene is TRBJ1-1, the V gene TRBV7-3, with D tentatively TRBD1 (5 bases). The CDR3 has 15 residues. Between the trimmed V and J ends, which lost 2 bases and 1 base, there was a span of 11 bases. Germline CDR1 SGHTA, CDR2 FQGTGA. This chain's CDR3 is CASSLFGTANTEAFF. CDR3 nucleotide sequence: TGTGCCAGCAGCTTATTTGGGACTGCGAACACTGAAGCTTTCTTT.

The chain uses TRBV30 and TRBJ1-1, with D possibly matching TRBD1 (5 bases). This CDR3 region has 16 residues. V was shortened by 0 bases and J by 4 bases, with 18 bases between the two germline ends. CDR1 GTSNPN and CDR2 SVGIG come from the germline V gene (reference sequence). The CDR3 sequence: CAWSVGWGREVTEAFF. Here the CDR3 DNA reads TGTGCCTGGAGTGTAGGATGGGGCAGGGAGGTCACTGAAGCTTTCTTT.

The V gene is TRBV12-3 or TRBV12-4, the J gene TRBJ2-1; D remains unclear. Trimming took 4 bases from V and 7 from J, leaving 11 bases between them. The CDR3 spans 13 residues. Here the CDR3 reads CASSSRPTNEQFF. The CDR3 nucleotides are TGTGCCAGCAGTTCCAGACCGACAAATGAGCAGTTCTTC.

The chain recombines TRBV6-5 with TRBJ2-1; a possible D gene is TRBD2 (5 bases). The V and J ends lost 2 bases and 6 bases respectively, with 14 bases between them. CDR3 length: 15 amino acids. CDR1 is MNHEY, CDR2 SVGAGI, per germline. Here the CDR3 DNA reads TGTGCCAGCAGTTACGGGAGTCCCCGGGGCAATGAGCAGTTCTTC. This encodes CASSYGSPRGNEQFF.

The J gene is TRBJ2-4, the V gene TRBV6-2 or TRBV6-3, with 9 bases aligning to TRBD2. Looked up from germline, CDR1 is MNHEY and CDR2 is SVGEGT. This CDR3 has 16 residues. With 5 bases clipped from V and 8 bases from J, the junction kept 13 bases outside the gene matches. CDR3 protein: CASSPRSSGKGDIQYF. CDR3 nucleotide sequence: TGTGCCAGCAGTCCCCGATCTAGCGGGAAAGGGGACATTCAGTACTTC.

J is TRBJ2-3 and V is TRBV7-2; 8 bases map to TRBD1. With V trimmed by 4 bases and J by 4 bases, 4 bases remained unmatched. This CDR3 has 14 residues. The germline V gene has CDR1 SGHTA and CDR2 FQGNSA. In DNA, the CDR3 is TGTGCCAGCAGCTCAGACAGGGGCGCAGATACGCAGTATTTT. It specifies CASSSDRGADTQYF.

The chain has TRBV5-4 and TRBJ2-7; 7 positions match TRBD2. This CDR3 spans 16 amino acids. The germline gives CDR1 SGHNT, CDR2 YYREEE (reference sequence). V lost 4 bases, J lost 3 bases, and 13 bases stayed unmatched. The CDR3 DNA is TGTGCCAGCAGCCCCGCCAGTTTCCGGGAGGACTACGAGCAGTACTTC. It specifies CASSPASFREDYEQYF.